Listed here are 30 T cell receptor beta chains from one sample, sequenced in a study of spatial heterogeneity in lung cancer. Study conclusions and caveats: Tumoral mutation counts were tracked by counts of expanded intratumoral alpha and beta TCRs.

Their antigens are not known. Time point noted: sample taken at primary tumor resection. One entry per CDR3 protein, called by TCRdb with MiXCR from the 5' RACE reads. The sample shows 6,500 or so distinct CDR3 sequences, over 8.5% of them seen only once. Sequenced here: lung tumor tissue, sampled at surgery. Receptor source: a female donor with early-stage non-small cell lung cancer.

There are a few counts of this clonotype. The rearrangement uses TRBV20-1 and TRBJ2-7; a weak D match, TRBD2 (7 bases). Germline CDR1 reads DFQATT; CDR2 reads SNEGSKA (reference sequence). Trimming pared 4 bases from V and 7 bases from J, leaving 23 bases between. The CDR3 loop spans 15 amino acids. CDR3 sequence reads: CSATTFSHGRGEQYF. The CDR3 nucleotides read TGCAGTGCTACCACCTTTAGCCATGGGAGGGGGGAGCAGTACTTC.

This CDR3 reads CASSLVSDNYGYTF. The CDR3 DNA is TGTGCCAGCAGCTTAGTTTCAGACAACTATGGCTACACCTTC. The V call is TRBV7-8, the J call TRBJ1-2; the D is unclear. The length of the CDR3 is 14 residues. V lost 1 base, J lost 2 bases, and 8 bases lay in between. The germline CDR1 and CDR2 sequences are SGHVS and FQNEAQ. The complete variable domain, with remaining parts taken from reference TRBV7-8 and TRBJ1-2, reads GAGVSQSPRYKVAKRGQDVALRCDPISGHVSLFWYQQALGQGPEFLTYFQNEAQLDKSGLPSDRFFAERPEGSVSTLKIQRTQQEDSAVYLCASSLVSDNYGYTFGSGTRLTVV.

The V call is TRBV6-2 or TRBV6-3, the J call TRBJ2-7, with TRBD2 identical over 9 bases. The CDR3 is 14 residues long. After removal of 8 bases from V and 3 bases from J, the junction contained 8 bases not matched to a gene. CDR1 and CDR2 (germline): MNHEY, SVGEGT. CDR3 loop: CASRKSGGHYEQYF. The CDR3 region has the DNA TGTGCCAGCCGTAAAAGCGGGGGGCACTACGAGCAGTACTTC.

This clonotype was found a few times. The J gene is TRBJ2-1, the V gene TRBV7-2; tentatively, D is TRBD1 or TRBD2 (5 bases each). The CDR3 sequence is 12 residues long. The V and J ends lost 5 bases and 9 bases respectively, with 11 bases between them. Germline-derived CDR1 and CDR2 are SGHTA and FQGNSA. CDR3 coding DNA: TGTGCCAGCAGCCCGGTCGGGACTGAGCAGTTCTTC. Its protein is CASSPVGTEQFF.

The rearrangement joins TRBV20-1 to TRBJ2-1, with 11 bases lining up with TRBD2. The J segment lost 4 bases and the V segment lost 4 bases, leaving 6 bases of the junction unmatched. The V gene's germline CDR1 is DFQATT and CDR2 SNEGSKA (reference sequence). The CDR3 totals 15 residues. CDR3: CSAKASGGIYNEQFF. DNA for the CDR3: TGCAGTGCTAAGGCTAGCGGGGGGATATACAATGAGCAGTTCTTC.

This clonotype came up a few times. The V and J genes are TRBV19 and TRBJ2-7; D is unclear. V dropped 0 bases and J dropped 6 bases, with 6 bases sitting between them. The CDR3 is 12 amino acids. Germline V CDR1 and CDR2: LNHDA, SQIVND (reference sequence). The CDR3 region is CASSIDNAEQYF. As DNA, the CDR3 is TGTGCCAGTAGTATAGATAACGCCGAGCAGTACTTC.

This clonotype appeared many times. The V call is TRBV3-1, the J call TRBJ1-2; 7 nucleotides line up with TRBD1. Germline lookup yields CDR1 LGHDT and CDR2 YNNKEL (reference sequence). The V gene end was trimmed by 4 bases and the J gene end by 4 bases; junction bases not matched to a gene: 3. The CDR3 runs to 13 residues. CDR3 DNA: TGTGCCAGCAGCCCCGGGACAGTCTATGGCTACACCTTC. Translating gives CASSPGTVYGYTF.

This clonotype has a handful of counts. The gene calls are TRBV18 and TRBJ1-5, with TRBD1 matching 11 bases. The germline V gene has CDR1 KGHSH and CDR2 LQKENI. Unmatched junction bases numbered 10, after V lost 3 bases and J lost 0 bases. There are 19 residues in the CDR3. CDR3 protein: CASSPSPGQGGYSNQPQHF. CDR3 sequence (DNA): TGTGCCAGCTCACCCTCCCCGGGACAGGGGGGCTATAGCAATCAGCCCCAGCATTTT. The full variable domain, with the rest looked up from reference TRBV18 and TRBJ1-5, is NAGVMQNPRHLVRRRGQEARLRCSPMKGHSHVYWYRQLPEEGLKFMVYLQKENIIDESGMPKERFSAEFPKEGPSILRIQQVVRGDSAAYFCASSPSPGQGGYSNQPQHFGDGTRLSIL.

The chain combines TRBV29-1 with TRBJ2-3, with a tentative D call TRBD2 (7 bases). The CDR3 loop spans 14 amino acids. V lost 4 bases, J lost 3 bases, and 14 bases lay in between. CDR1 is SQVTM, CDR2 ANQGSEA, per germline. The DNA of the CDR3 is TGCAGCGTTGCCGGGGGGCCTGGGACAGATACGCAGTATTTT. It translates to CSVAGGPGTDTQYF.

This clonotype showed up many times. The rearrangement joins TRBV7-9 to TRBJ2-2, with D perhaps being TRBD1 or TRBD2 (5 bases each). This CDR3 region has 13 residues. V lost 5 bases and J lost 9, with 13 bases in between. Germline V lookup: CDR1 SEHNR, CDR2 FQNEAQ (reference sequence). The CDR3 region has the DNA TGTGCCAGCAGCGGGGCCGGGAACCGGGAGCTGTTTTTT. Encoded protein: CASSGAGNRELFF.

By frequency in the sample, this clonotype is medium-sized. J is TRBJ2-7 and V is TRBV20-1, with TRBD1 identical over 7 bases. The junction had 6 bases not matched to a gene; V was cut back by 1 base and J by 3 bases. This CDR3 region has 14 residues. CDR1 is DFQATT, CDR2 SNEGSKA, per germline (reference sequence). CDR3 region: CSARVGTAGYEQYF. The CDR3 DNA reads as TGCAGTGCTAGAGTCGGGACAGCCGGCTACGAGCAGTACTTC.

This clonotype was seen ten or more times. The rearrangement uses TRBV28 and TRBJ1-2; the D is unclear. CDR1 is MDHEN and CDR2 is SYDVKM in the germline V gene. The CDR3 sequence is 12 residues long. Trimming took 4 bases from V and 7 from J, leaving 10 bases between them. In DNA form, the CDR3 reads TGTGCCAGCAGTTCGACGACACTTGGCTACACCTTC. Translated, it gives CASSSTTLGYTF.

The rearrangement links TRBV4-2 to TRBJ2-7; TRBD2 matches at 11 bases. Germline values: CDR1 LGHNA, CDR2 YNFKEQ. The CDR3 consists of 15 residues. The ends lost 3 bases at V and 2 bases at J; junction bases unmatched: 3. The CDR3 reads CASSHNSGGAYEQYF. The CDR3 bases are TGTGCCAGCAGCCACAATAGCGGGGGGGCCTACGAGCAGTACTTC.

The CDR3 nucleotides read TGTGCCAGCAGGCCTGACTGGAAAACTGAAGCTTTCTTT. Translating it yields CASRPDWKTEAFF. The chain combines TRBV6-5 with TRBJ1-1, with D unresolved. The CDR3 spans 13 residues. Germline CDR1 is MNHEY and CDR2 is SVGAGI. Trimming shortened V by 6 bases and J by 5 bases, and 13 bases separated the two germline ends.

This clonotype turned up a few times. This chain's CDR3 is CASSQSGTGPYQPQHF. In DNA form, the CDR3 reads TGCGCCAGCAGCCAGTCCGGGACAGGGCCTTATCAGCCCCAGCATTTT. This chain links TRBV4-3 with TRBJ1-5; 9 positions match TRBD1. Germline CDR1 reads LGHNA; CDR2 reads YSLEER. The CDR3 has 16 amino acids. V lost 3 bases and J lost 5; bases outside the gene matches: 8.

This clonotype is labeled as large (0.1 to 1%). The CDR3 protein is CASSSTGYNEQFF. The CDR3 nucleotides are TGTGCCAGCAGCTCCACAGGGTACAATGAGCAGTTCTTC. The J gene is TRBJ2-1, the V gene TRBV3-1, with D maybe TRBD1 (6 bases). CDR1 is LGHDT and CDR2 is YNNKEL in the germline V gene (reference sequence). V was trimmed by 5 bases and J by 4 bases, leaving 9 bases between them. This CDR3 spans 13 amino acids.

This clonotype was observed once. This chain links TRBV7-2 with TRBJ2-4; 9 bases align to TRBD1. Trimming cost V 2 bases and J 3 bases; bases outside gene matches: 11. CDR3 length: 18 residues. In germline, CDR1 is SGHTA, CDR2 FQGNSA. This chain's CDR3 is CASSLIGTGSLDKNIQYF. In nucleotides, the CDR3 is TGTGCCAGCAGCTTAATCGGGACAGGGAGTCTTGACAAAAACATTCAGTACTTC.

This clonotype was found a few times. The chain carries TRBV20-1 and TRBJ1-1, with D possibly TRBD1 on 5 matching bases. The CDR3 is 15 amino acids. Germline CDR1 and CDR2: DFQATT and SNEGSKA (reference sequence). V was trimmed by 4 bases and J by 1 base, leaving 16 bases between them. The CDR3 sequence: CSATNPGDQNTEAFF. CDR3 DNA: TGCAGTGCTACTAACCCCGGGGACCAGAACACTGAAGCTTTCTTT.

The V gene is TRBV7-9, the J gene TRBJ1-2; TRBD1 agrees at 7 bases. CDR1 is SEHNR, CDR2 FQNEAQ, per germline (reference sequence). The CDR3 totals 15 residues. V was pared by 5 bases and J by 0 bases, with 6 bases of the junction left unmatched. CDR3 region: CASSKQGMANYGYTF. The CDR3 DNA reads as TGTGCCAGCAGCAAACAGGGGATGGCTAACTATGGCTACACCTTC.

This clonotype was detected a few times. The CDR3 DNA sequence: TGCGCCAGCAGCTTGGCCCCAGGGGGCCAGGGCTACACCTTC. Its protein is CASSLAPGGQGYTF. This chain connects TRBV5-1 to TRBJ1-2; 8 bases map to TRBD1. CDR1 and CDR2 (germline): SGHRS, YFSETQ. The V and J ends lost 0 bases and 8 bases, in that order; junction bases with no gene match: 6. This CDR3 is 14 amino acids long.

This clonotype has ten or more counts. The V call is TRBV7-2, the J call TRBJ1-5, with TRBD1 as a possible D gene (5 bases). Germline V lookup: CDR1 SGHTA, CDR2 FQGNSA. Trimming pared 3 bases from V and 3 bases from J, leaving 12 bases between. This CDR3 region has 15 residues. DNA of the CDR3: TGTGCCAGCAGCTTTGGGCAGGGTGCCAATCAGCCCCAGCATTTT. Its protein is CASSFGQGANQPQHF.

The chain links TRBV29-1 to TRBJ2-2; 8 bases fit TRBD2. The germline V gene has CDR1 SQVTM and CDR2 ANQGSEA. Trimming at V came to 6 bases and at J to 3 bases, leaving 6 bases not matched to a gene. The CDR3 has 14 residues. CDR3 protein: CSVRTSLYTGELFF. DNA for the CDR3: TGCAGCGTAAGGACTAGCTTATACACCGGGGAGCTGTTTTTT.

This clonotype was recorded a few times. This chain joins TRBV6-5 and TRBJ2-7; tentative D call: TRBD2 (6 bases). The CDR3 consists of 16 residues. V lost 0 bases to trimming and J lost 9 bases, with 21 bases between them. The germline V gene encodes CDR1 MNHEY and CDR2 SVGAGI. The CDR3 region has the DNA TGTGCCAGCAGTTACTCGAGTGCCGGGGGTGCCTCCCGGCAGTACTTC. This translates into CASSYSSAGGASRQYF.

This clonotype qualifies as medium-sized. The chain links TRBV5-1 to TRBJ2-3; D unresolved. Germline V gene sequence: CDR1 SGHRS, CDR2 YFSETQ. The length of the CDR3 is 15 residues. Trimming removed 0 bases from V and 0 bases from J, with 8 bases in between. CDR3 region: CASSLVQASTDTQYF. The CDR3 DNA is TGCGCCAGCAGCTTGGTTCAGGCCAGCACAGATACGCAGTATTTT. The full variable domain, rest sourced from reference TRBV5-1 and TRBJ2-3, is KAGVTQTPRYLIKTRGQQVTLSCSPISGHRSVSWYQQTPGQGLQFLFEYFSETQRNKGNFPGRFSGRQFSNSRSEMNVSTLELGDSALYLCASSLVQASTDTQYFGPGTRLTVL.

Of note for this clonotype: A read error may account for a junction end that differs from germline. The genes are TRBV12-3 or TRBV12-4 and TRBJ2-1, with 7 positions matching TRBD1. CDR3 length equals 17 residues. The CDR3 loop reads CARSSPSRGHENNEQFF. For the CDR3, the DNA is TGTGCCAGAAGTTCCCCATCGAGGGGGCATGAAAACAATGAGCAGTTCTTC.

This clonotype was recorded many times. The chain joins TRBV7-9 to TRBJ2-2, with TRBD1 identical over 8 bases. CDR1 is SEHNR and CDR2 is FQNEAQ in the germline V gene (reference sequence). The CDR3 extends over 16 amino acids. With 5 bases clipped from V and 0 bases from J, the junction kept 5 bases outside the gene matches. The DNA for the CDR3 is TGTGCCAGCAGCCACCGACAGGGGTCGAACACCGGGGAGCTGTTTTTT. Translation gives CASSHRQGSNTGELFF.

This chain connects TRBV5-1 to TRBJ2-7; D not resolved. Germline V gene lookup returns CDR1 SGHRS and CDR2 YFSETQ. The CDR3 covers 11 residues. V lost 0 bases and J 7 bases, leaving 5 bases between the germline ends. The CDR3 is CASSLDREQYF. In DNA, the CDR3 is TGCGCCAGCAGCTTGGATAGGGAGCAGTACTTC.

Sample share makes this clonotype medium-sized (0.01 to 0.1%). The chain employs TRBV7-6 and TRBJ2-2, with D unclear. V was clipped by 1 base and J by 8 bases, with 5 bases between them. CDR3 length: 12 residues. Germline V gene data show CDR1 as SGHVS and CDR2 as FNYEAQ. For the CDR3, the DNA is TGTGCCAGCAGCTTAGTGGGTGGGGAGCTGTTTTTT. It yields the protein CASSLVGGELFF.

The J gene is TRBJ2-2, the V gene TRBV3-1; D ambiguous. V was clipped by 0 bases and J by 0 bases, with 8 bases between them. Germline loops: CDR1 LGHDT, CDR2 YNNKEL (reference sequence). The CDR3 covers 16 residues. The CDR3 DNA sequence: TGTGCCAGCAGCCAAGAAGGTTTCACGAACACCGGGGAGCTGTTTTTT. Its translation is CASSQEGFTNTGELFF.

This clonotype was seen a few times. This chain links TRBV2 with TRBJ1-1; possible D gene TRBD1, 5 bases. This CDR3 has 13 amino acids. The V gene's germline CDR1 is SNHLY and CDR2 FYNNEI. The CDR3 reads CAGDRARGTEAFF. As DNA, the CDR3 is TGTGCGGGGGATCGGGCGAGGGGTACTGAAGCTTTCTTT.